This TCR beta chain derives from a study of cytomegalovirus exposure and HLA in healthy donors. Whole-study findings and limits: It emerged from a later analysis that several of the most significant clusters appeared to be linked to common viral pathogens. The majority of CMV-associated TCR beta chains were reported as apparently HLA-restricted in a later analysis. Roughly uniform depth of sequencing across donors was assumed in presence/absence analyses.

CDR3 length: 14 residues. Trimming removed 5 bases from V and 1 base from J, with 11 bases in between. Germline V gene lookup returns CDR1 LNHDA and CDR2 SQIVND (reference sequence). PCR used 60 Vbeta primers and 13 Jbeta primers. Some clones are missing from TCRdb's copy, which holds only in-frame ones; the method was immunoSEQ multiplex PCR. The sample holds tens of thousands of clones, over 60% seen once. As concerns this clone: Its antigen is not known.

This TCR was sampled from a male donor in good health and CMV-seropositive. The specimen was PBMCs. This rearrangement joins TRBV19 to TRBJ1-1, with D possibly TRBD1 on 5 matching bases. The CDR3 loop reads CASSGQGQNTEAFF. CDR3 nucleotide sequence: TGTGCCAGTAGTGGACAAGGACAGAACACTGAAGCTTTCTTT. Using reference TRBV19 and TRBJ1-1 for the parts outside the CDR3, the full variable domain is DGGITQSPKYLFRKEGQNVTLSCEQNLNHDAMYWYRQDPGQGLRLIYYSQIVNDFQKGDIAEGYSVSREKKESFPLTVTSAQKNPTAFYLCASSGQGQNTEAFFGQGTRLTVV.